Described below is a single T cell receptor beta chain sequence and its context. The CDR3 has 15 amino acids. V was pared by 3 bases and J by 4 bases, with 16 bases between. Germline CDR1 SGHDT, CDR2 YYEEEE. The data were taken from a study of control samples from healthy donors and cancer patients. Libraries were prepared by immunoSEQ multiplex PCR; TCRdb keeps only in-frame clonotypes and omits some of them. Among some 140,000 clones listed, roughly 92% were seen once. The TCR originated in a man aged 25-45 years in good health. The chain recombines TRBV5-6 with TRBJ1-2; possible D gene TRBD1, 5 bases. What was sequenced was blood. The DNA for the CDR3 is TGTGCCAGCAGCTATAAAGCACAGGTTGTCTATGGCTACACCTTC. Its protein product is CASSYKAQVVYGYTF.